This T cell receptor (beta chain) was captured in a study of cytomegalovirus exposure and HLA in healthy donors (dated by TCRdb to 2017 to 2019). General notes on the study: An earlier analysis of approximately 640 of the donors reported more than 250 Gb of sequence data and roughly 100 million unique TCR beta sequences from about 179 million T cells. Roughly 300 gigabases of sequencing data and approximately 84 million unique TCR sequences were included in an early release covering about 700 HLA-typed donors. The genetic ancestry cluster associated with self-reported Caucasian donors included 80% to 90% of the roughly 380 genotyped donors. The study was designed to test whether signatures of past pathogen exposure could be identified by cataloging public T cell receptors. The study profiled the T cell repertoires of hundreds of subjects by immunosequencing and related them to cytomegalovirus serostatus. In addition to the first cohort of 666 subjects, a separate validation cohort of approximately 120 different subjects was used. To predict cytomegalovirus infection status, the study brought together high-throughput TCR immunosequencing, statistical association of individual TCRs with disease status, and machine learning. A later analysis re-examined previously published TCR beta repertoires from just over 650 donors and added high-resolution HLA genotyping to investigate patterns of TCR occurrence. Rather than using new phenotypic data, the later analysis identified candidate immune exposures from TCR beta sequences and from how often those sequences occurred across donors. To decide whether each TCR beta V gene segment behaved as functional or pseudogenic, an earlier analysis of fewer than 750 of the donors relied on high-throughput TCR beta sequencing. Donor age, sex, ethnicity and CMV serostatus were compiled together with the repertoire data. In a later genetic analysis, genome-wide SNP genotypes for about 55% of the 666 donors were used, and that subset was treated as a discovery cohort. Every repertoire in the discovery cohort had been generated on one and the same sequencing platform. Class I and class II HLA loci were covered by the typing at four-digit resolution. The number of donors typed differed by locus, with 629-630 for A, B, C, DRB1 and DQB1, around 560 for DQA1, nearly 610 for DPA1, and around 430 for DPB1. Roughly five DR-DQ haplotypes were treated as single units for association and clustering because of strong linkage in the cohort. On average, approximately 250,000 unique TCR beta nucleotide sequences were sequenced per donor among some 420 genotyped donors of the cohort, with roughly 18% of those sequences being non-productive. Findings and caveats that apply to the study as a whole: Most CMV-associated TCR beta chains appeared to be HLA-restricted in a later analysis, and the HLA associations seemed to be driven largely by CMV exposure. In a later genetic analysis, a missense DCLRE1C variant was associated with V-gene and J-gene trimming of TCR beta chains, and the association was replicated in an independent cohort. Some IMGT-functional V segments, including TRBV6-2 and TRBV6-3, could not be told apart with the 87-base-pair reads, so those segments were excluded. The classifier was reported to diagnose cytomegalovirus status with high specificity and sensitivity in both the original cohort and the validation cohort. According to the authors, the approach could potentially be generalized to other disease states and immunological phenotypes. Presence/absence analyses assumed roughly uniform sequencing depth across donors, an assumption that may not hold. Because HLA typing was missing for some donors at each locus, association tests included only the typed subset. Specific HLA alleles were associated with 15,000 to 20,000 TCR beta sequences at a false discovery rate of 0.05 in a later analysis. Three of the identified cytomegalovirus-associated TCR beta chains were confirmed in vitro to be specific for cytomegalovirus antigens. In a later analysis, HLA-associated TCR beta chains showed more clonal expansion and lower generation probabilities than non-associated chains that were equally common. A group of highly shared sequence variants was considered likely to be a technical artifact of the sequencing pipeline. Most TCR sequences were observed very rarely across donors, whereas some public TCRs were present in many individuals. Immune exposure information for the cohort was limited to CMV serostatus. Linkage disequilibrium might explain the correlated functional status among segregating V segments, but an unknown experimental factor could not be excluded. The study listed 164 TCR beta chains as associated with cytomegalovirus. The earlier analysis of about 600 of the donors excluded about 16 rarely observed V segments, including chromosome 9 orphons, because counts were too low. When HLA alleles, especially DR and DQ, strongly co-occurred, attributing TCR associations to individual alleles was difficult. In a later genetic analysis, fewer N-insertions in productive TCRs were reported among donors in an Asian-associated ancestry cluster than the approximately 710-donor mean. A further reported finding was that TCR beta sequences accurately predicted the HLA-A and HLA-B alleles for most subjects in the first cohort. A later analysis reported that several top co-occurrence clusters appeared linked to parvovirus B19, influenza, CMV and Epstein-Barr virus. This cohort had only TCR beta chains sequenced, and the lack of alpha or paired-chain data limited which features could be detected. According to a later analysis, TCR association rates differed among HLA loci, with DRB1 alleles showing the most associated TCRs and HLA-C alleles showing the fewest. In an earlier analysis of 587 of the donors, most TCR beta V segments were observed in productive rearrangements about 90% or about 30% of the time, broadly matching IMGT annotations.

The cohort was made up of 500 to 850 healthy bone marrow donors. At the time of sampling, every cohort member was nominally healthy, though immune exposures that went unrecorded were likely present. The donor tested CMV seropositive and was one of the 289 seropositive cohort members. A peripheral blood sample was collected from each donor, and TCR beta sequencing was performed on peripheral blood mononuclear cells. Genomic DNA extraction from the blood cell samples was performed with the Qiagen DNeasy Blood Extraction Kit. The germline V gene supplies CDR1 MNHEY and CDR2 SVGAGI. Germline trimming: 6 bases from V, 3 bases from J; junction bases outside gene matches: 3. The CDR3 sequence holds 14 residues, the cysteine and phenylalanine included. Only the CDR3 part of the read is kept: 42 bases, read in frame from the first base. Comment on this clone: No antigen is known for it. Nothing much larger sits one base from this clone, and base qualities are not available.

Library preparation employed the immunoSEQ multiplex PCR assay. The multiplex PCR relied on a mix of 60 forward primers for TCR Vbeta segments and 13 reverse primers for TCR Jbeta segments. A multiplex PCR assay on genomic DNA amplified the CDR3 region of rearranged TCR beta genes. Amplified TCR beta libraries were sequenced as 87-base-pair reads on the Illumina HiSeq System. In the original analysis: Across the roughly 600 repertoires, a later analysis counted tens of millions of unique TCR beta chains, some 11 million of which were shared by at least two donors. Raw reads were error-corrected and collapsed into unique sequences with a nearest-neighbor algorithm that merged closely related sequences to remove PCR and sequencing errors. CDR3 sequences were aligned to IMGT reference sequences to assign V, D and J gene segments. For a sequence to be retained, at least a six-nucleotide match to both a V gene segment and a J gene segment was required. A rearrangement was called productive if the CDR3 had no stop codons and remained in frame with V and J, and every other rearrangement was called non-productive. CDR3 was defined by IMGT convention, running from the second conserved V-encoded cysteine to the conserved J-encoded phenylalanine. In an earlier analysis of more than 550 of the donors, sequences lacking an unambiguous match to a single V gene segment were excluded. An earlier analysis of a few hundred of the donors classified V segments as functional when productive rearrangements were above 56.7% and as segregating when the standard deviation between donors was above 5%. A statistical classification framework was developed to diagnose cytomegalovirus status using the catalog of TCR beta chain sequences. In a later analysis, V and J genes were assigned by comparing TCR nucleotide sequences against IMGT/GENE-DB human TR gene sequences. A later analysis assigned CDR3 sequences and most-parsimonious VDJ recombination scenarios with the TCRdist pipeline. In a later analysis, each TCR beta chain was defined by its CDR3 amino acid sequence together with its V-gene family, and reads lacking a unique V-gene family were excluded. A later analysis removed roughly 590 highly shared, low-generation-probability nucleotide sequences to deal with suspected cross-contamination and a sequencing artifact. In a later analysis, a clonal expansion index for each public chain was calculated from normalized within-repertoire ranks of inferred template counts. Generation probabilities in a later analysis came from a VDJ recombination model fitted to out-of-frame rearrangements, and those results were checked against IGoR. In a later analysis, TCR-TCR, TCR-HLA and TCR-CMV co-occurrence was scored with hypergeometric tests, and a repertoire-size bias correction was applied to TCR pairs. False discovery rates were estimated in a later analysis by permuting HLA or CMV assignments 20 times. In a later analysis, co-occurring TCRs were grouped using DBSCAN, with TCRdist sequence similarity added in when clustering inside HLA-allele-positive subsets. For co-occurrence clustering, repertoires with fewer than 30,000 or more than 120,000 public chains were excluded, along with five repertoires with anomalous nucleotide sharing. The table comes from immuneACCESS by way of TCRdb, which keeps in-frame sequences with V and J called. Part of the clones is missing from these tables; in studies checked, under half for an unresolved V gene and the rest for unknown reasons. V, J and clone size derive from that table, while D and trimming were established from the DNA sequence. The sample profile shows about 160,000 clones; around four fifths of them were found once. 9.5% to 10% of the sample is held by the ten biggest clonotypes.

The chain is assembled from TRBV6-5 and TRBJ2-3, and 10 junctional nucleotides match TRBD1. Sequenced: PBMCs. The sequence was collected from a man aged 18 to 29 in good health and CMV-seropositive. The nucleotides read TGTGCCAGCAGCTGGGACAGGGGTACAGATACGCAGTATTTT. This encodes CASSWDRGTDTQYF.